What follows are 27 T cell receptor beta chains derived from one specimen sequenced in a study of T cells after posttransplantation cyclophosphamide. A marrow graft followed busulfan-fludarabine conditioning, with cyclophosphamide on days +3 and +4. Profiling relied on immunoSEQ multiplex PCR, and the TCRdb table lists in-frame clones only, not all of them. This sample has more than 10,000 clones, with approximately 80% found just once. The sample consisted of PBMCs, taken after allogeneic stem cell transplant with posttransplant cyclophosphamide. All receptors come from a female patient aged 45-60 years who received an allogeneic stem cell transplant from a related donor, was CMV-positive, and had no GVHD. Some T cells may originate from the graft donor.

The chain is built from TRBV11-2 and TRBJ1-6; D might be TRBD1 (6 bases). The V gene lost 4 bases and the J gene lost 10 bases, with 17 bases spanning the gap. CDR3 length: 15 residues. CDR1 SGHAT and CDR2 FQNNGV come from the germline V gene. The CDR3 nucleotides read TGTGCCAGCAGCTCAACACAGGGCCCTTGGTCACCCCTCCACTTT. Protein product: CASSSTQGPWSPLHF.

The gene calls are TRBV11-2 and TRBJ2-3, with 8 nucleotides matching TRBD1. Germline values: CDR1 SGHAT, CDR2 FQNNGV. Trimming at V came to 6 bases and at J to 3 bases, leaving 11 bases not matched to a gene. CDR3 size: 16 residues. CDR3 protein: CASRPYQGAQTDTQYF. The CDR3 coding sequence is TGTGCCAGCAGGCCCTACCAGGGGGCGCAGACAGATACGCAGTATTTT.

This clone came up a few times. The chain links TRBV5-1 to TRBJ2-7; 8 bases line up with TRBD1. From germline, CDR1 is SGHRS and CDR2 YFSETQ. This CDR3 has 15 amino acids. Germline trimming cut 0 bases from V and 4 bases from J; bases unmatched to any gene: 6. The CDR3 bases are TGCGCCAGCAGCTTGGGGCAGGGGGCGCAGTACGAGCAGTACTTC. Translating it yields CASSLGQGAQYEQYF.

This chain links TRBV29-1 with TRBJ1-5; D is undetermined. This CDR3 is 13 amino acids long. CDR1 is SQVTM, CDR2 ANQGSEA, per germline. V shed 5 bases and J shed 0 bases, with 8 bases lying between them. Here the CDR3 DNA reads TGCAGCGTTCGGGATTATAGCAATCAGCCCCAGCATTTT. This encodes CSVRDYSNQPQHF.

The chain carries TRBV7-6 and TRBJ1-2, with D perhaps TRBD1 (5 bases). CDR1 is SGHVS and CDR2 is FNYEAQ in the germline V gene. CDR3 length: 16 residues. Trimming stripped 6 bases from V and 6 bases from J, with 23 bases between. CDR3 in amino acids: CASRPTIGTGDDGYTF. Written as DNA, the CDR3 is TGTGCCAGCAGACCTACCATTGGGACGGGAGACGATGGCTACACCTTC.

J is TRBJ1-1 and V is TRBV7-3; 7 positions agree with TRBD1. Germline V gene lookup returns CDR1 SGHTA and CDR2 FQGTGA. V dropped 5 bases and J dropped 4; count of bases not matched to a gene: 7. This CDR3 contains 14 residues. The CDR3: CASSLQGSSTEAFF. The CDR3 nucleotides read TGTGCCAGCAGCCTACAGGGGTCGAGCACTGAAGCTTTCTTT.

This chain joins TRBV28 and TRBJ2-3; D perhaps matches TRBD2 (5 bases). The CDR3 extends over 18 amino acids. CDR1 and CDR2 (germline): MDHEN, SYDVKM. Trimming shortened V by 2 bases and J by 2 bases, and 20 bases separated the two germline ends. CDR3 region: CASSLKPLGVLDTDTQYF. The CDR3, as DNA: TGTGCCAGCAGTTTAAAGCCCCTGGGAGTCTTAGACACAGATACGCAGTATTTT.

The rearrangement links TRBV6-6 to TRBJ1-4; 8 positions match TRBD1. Trimming cost V 5 bases and J 4 bases; bases outside gene matches: 6. Germline values: CDR1 MNHNY, CDR2 SVGAGI (reference sequence). The CDR3 totals 15 residues. CDR3 bases: TGTGCCAGCAGTGACACGGGACAGGATAATGAAAAACTGTTTTTT. Residues: CASSDTGQDNEKLFF.

This clone was observed once. One end of the junction does not line up with germline, which may come from a read error. V gene TRBV10-3 combines with J gene TRBJ2-1; TRBD2 matches at 9 bases. This CDR3 is built from 11 residues. Looked up from germline, CDR1 is ENHRY and CDR2 is SYGVKD. CDR3 nucleotides: TGTGCCGTCAGCGGGGGGTATGAGCAGTTCTTC. Its protein is CAVSGGYEQFF.

The J gene is TRBJ2-1, the V gene TRBV2; D gene uncertain. CDR1 and CDR2 (germline): SNHLY, FYNNEI. V lost 9 bases, J lost 4 bases, and 7 bases lay in between. The CDR3 sequence is 11 residues long. As DNA, the CDR3 is TGTGCCAGTGAGAGTTACAATGAGCAGTTCTTC. Translated: CASESYNEQFF.

In this sample, this clone turned up a few times. This chain joins TRBV30 and TRBJ2-7; TRBD1 matches 8 bases. The CDR3 runs 16 residues. With V trimmed by 3 bases and J by 6 bases, 16 bases remained unmatched. Germline-derived CDR1 and CDR2 are GTSNPN and SVGIG (reference sequence). This CDR3 reads CAWSTKFRTGYGEQYF. In DNA, the CDR3 is TGTGCCTGGAGCACCAAATTCCGGACAGGGTATGGCGAGCAGTACTTC.

The chain links TRBV7-2 to TRBJ2-3, with 8 positions matching TRBD2. J lost 9 bases, V lost 5 bases, and 1 base had no gene match. The V gene's germline CDR1 is SGHTA and CDR2 FQGNSA. CDR3 size: 11 residues. CDR3 DNA: TGTGCCAGCAGCCCGGGGGGGACGCAGTATTTT. It encodes CASSPGGTQYF. The complete variable domain, with remaining parts taken from reference TRBV7-2 and TRBJ2-3, reads GAGVSQSPSNKVTEKGKDVELRCDPISGHTALYWYRQSLGQGLEFLIYFQGNSAPDKSGLPSDRFSAERTGGSVSTLTIQRTQQEDSAVYLCASSPGGTQYFGPGTRLTVL.

Regarding this clone: A read error may account for a junction end that differs from germline. This chain links TRBV5-1 with TRBJ2-3; 9 nucleotides line up with TRBD2. From germline, CDR1 is SGHRS and CDR2 YFSETQ. The CDR3 is made up of 16 amino acids. The CDR3 protein is CACSPRLAASTDTQYF. The CDR3 DNA is TGCGCCTGCAGCCCGCGACTAGCGGCTAGCACAGATACGCAGTATTTT. The full variable domain, in which reference TRBV5-1 and TRBJ2-3 provide the parts outside the CDR3, is KAGVTQTPRYLIKTRGQQVTLSCSPISGHRSVSWYQQTPGQGLQFLFEYFSETQRNKGNFPGRFSGRQFSNSRSEMNVSTLELGDSALYLCACSPRLAASTDTQYFGPGTRLTVL.

For this clone: This sample includes further DNA sequences coding for the same CDR3. V usage is TRBV5-6 and J usage is TRBJ2-3; the match to TRBD2 covers 9 bases. The germline CDR1 and CDR2 sequences are SGHDT and YYEEEE. The V and J ends lost 3 bases and 1 base, in that order; junction bases with no gene match: 3. The CDR3 sequence is 15 residues long. CDR3 DNA sequence: TGTGCCAGCAGCTCGGAGCGGGGGGGCACAGATACGCAGTATTTT. Amino acids: CASSSERGGTDTQYF.

The rearrangement joins TRBV29-1 to TRBJ1-1, with D possibly matching TRBD1 (6 bases). CDR1 SQVTM and CDR2 ANQGSEA come from the germline V gene. Trimming shortened V by 6 bases and J by 5 bases, and 16 bases separated the two germline ends. CDR3 length: 13 residues. Here the CDR3 reads CSVIRDTRTEAFF. The CDR3, as DNA: TGCAGCGTCATCCGGGACACCCGAACTGAAGCTTTCTTT.

This clone was observed once. The V call is TRBV29-1, the J call TRBJ2-7; 7 bases line up with TRBD1. The V segment lost 6 bases and the J segment 4 bases; nucleotides outside the gene matches: 9. Germline CDR1 and CDR2: SQVTM and ANQGSEA. The CDR3 contains 13 residues. The CDR3 loop reads CSVQRDRVYEQYF. The CDR3 nucleotides are TGCAGCGTCCAAAGGGACAGAGTTTACGAGCAGTACTTC.

The gene calls are TRBV7-9 and TRBJ1-5; 8 bases are a match to TRBD1. Germline V gene lookup returns CDR1 SEHNR and CDR2 FQNEAQ (reference sequence). This CDR3 has 14 amino acids. The V and J ends lost 5 bases and 5 bases, in that order; junction bases with no gene match: 5. As DNA, the CDR3 is TGTGCCAGCAGCGCCGCGACAGGGGATCAGCCCCAGCATTTT. Translated, it gives CASSAATGDQPQHF.

This chain links TRBV6-5 with TRBJ1-1, with D maybe TRBD1 (6 bases). V gave up 5 bases and J gave up 7 bases, with 11 bases separating them. Germline V lookup: CDR1 MNHEY, CDR2 SVGAGI. The CDR3 sequence is 12 residues long. CDR3 bases: TGTGCCAGCAGTGTGACAGGAAATGAAGCTTTCTTT. This translates into CASSVTGNEAFF.

V gene TRBV27 combines with J gene TRBJ2-7, with 11 bases fitting TRBD2. The V gene end was trimmed by 3 bases and the J gene end by 2 bases; junction bases not matched to a gene: 3. Germline V gene lookup returns CDR1 MNHEY and CDR2 SMNVEV (reference sequence). The CDR3 runs to 15 residues. CDR3 nucleotide sequence: TGTGCCAGCAGTTTCACTAGCGGGGGAGCCTACGAGCAGTACTTC. Encoded protein: CASSFTSGGAYEQYF.

The chain uses TRBV28 and TRBJ1-3; TRBD1 might be the D (6 bases). The CDR3 spans 16 residues. Trimming removed 3 bases at V and 3 bases at J, with 15 bases between. Germline-derived CDR1 and CDR2 are MDHEN and SYDVKM. The CDR3 protein is CASSLSRGMGGNTIYF. The DNA for the CDR3 is TGTGCCAGCAGTTTGTCCAGGGGTATGGGTGGAAACACCATATATTTT.

This clone was recorded once. The chain combines TRBV11-2 with TRBJ2-2; 8 nucleotides agree with TRBD1. The CDR3 length is 14 residues. The junction had 4 bases not matched to a gene; V was cut back by 6 bases and J by 4 bases. In germline, CDR1 is SGHAT, CDR2 FQNNGV. CDR3 protein: CASSTTGATGELFF. As DNA, the CDR3 is TGTGCCAGCAGTACGACAGGGGCCACCGGGGAGCTGTTTTTT.

The gene calls are TRBV27 and TRBJ2-7; D might be TRBD1 (6 bases). The V gene's germline CDR1 is MNHEY and CDR2 SMNVEV (reference sequence). There are 17 residues in the CDR3. Trimming stripped 4 bases from V and 1 base from J, with 20 bases between. CDR3 sequence: CASSSTLGALNSYEQYF. CDR3 DNA sequence: TGTGCCAGCAGTTCGACCCTGGGGGCTCTAAATTCCTACGAGCAGTACTTC.

The chain uses TRBV30 and TRBJ1-2; 9 nucleotides line up with TRBD1. V lost 2 bases and J lost 3; bases outside the gene matches: 4. Germline loops: CDR1 GTSNPN, CDR2 SVGIG (reference sequence). The CDR3 sequence is 14 residues long. This CDR3 is CAWSPDRGDYGYTF. The DNA for the CDR3 is TGTGCCTGGAGTCCAGACAGGGGGGACTATGGCTACACCTTC.

The chain is built from TRBV11-2 and TRBJ1-2, with 8 nucleotides matching TRBD1. CDR1 is SGHAT, CDR2 FQNNGV, per germline. There are 16 residues in the CDR3. After removal of 0 bases from V and 8 bases from J, the junction contained 11 bases not matched to a gene. CDR3 loop: CASSLDRTTGEGGYTF. As DNA, the CDR3 is TGTGCCAGCAGCTTAGATCGCACGACAGGGGAGGGGGGCTACACCTTC. The full variable domain, its missing parts supplied by reference TRBV11-2 and TRBJ1-2, is EAGVAQSPRYKIIEKRQSVAFWCNPISGHATLYWYQQILGQGPKLLIQFQNNGVVDDSQLPKDRFSAERLKGVDSTLKIQPAKLEDSAVYLCASSLDRTTGEGGYTFGSGTRLTVV.

The J gene is TRBJ1-6, the V gene TRBV18; possibly TRBD1 for D (6 bases). This CDR3 has 17 residues. Trimming removed 1 base from V and 2 bases from J, with 12 bases in between. Germline values: CDR1 KGHSH, CDR2 LQKENI. The CDR3 DNA reads TGTGCCAGCTCACCACTTCCCAGGGGTCCCTATAATTCACCCCTCCACTTT. Translated, it gives CASSPLPRGPYNSPLHF.

V usage is TRBV10-2 and J usage is TRBJ2-5; D ambiguous. V was pared by 3 bases and J by 4 bases, with 6 bases between. Germline assignment: CDR1 WSHSY and CDR2 SAAADI. This CDR3 spans 12 amino acids. The DNA for the CDR3 is TGCGCCAGCAGTGAATTCCTAGAGACCCAGTACTTC. Amino acid sequence: CASSEFLETQYF.

The chain links TRBV19 to TRBJ2-1; 13 positions agree with TRBD2. The CDR3 is 16 amino acids. V shed 5 bases, J shed 7 bases, and the junction held 8 bases outside the gene matches. The V gene's germline CDR1 is LNHDA and CDR2 SQIVND (reference sequence). CDR3 DNA sequence: TGTGCCAGTAGTTCCCCGGGACTAGCGGGGATGAATGAGCAGTTCTTC. This translates into CASSSPGLAGMNEQFF.